The T cell receptor (beta chain) described here comes from a study of cytotoxic CD8 clonotypes in ibrutinib-treated CLL. As for this clone: Its cognate antigen is unknown.

Study-level results: Baseline levels of clonality went above those of age-matched healthy donors and moved with circulating CD8+ T-cell counts.

CDR3 size: 15 residues. Germline loops: CDR1 SEHNR, CDR2 FQNEAQ (reference sequence). V was pared by 5 bases and J by 3 bases, with 8 bases of the junction left unmatched. Clones were read by immunoSEQ multiplex PCR, and TCRdb kept only the in-frame ones, dropping some. Of 110,000 to 150,000 clones listed, about three quarters are singletons. The clonotype comes from a human donor with chronic lymphocytic leukemia. Sequencing was performed on PBMCs, taken after 24 months of ibrutinib treatment. The V call is TRBV7-9, the J call TRBJ2-3; 7 bases are a match to TRBD1. CDR3 bases: TGTGCCAGCAGCGTGACAGGGACGGGGACAGATACGCAGTATTTT. Amino acid sequence: CASSVTGTGTDTQYF.